One and the same sample provided the 11 T cell receptor beta chains below, sequenced in a study of blood T cell repertoires in acute mononucleosis. Study outcomes and limitations: Public beta motifs plus an AV5-AJ31 alpha motif appeared to drive GLC-BM selection.

The time point denotes: convalescence about 6 months (5-8 months) after acute presentation (visit 7). The table came from immunoSEQ multiplex PCR; TCRdb's copy has only in-frame clones and leaves some out. The sample consists of 1,500 to 2,000 clones, around 25% of them appearing once. This sample comprised EBV GLC epitope tetramer+ CD8+ T cells sorted from PBMCs, obtained during convalescence from infectious mononucleosis. Subset meaning: CD8 T cells binding tetramer with EBV BMLF1 280-288 peptide (GLC-BM). These receptors were obtained from a woman under 30 with infectious mononucleosis caused by EBV.

Concerning this clone itself: The junction and the germline gene differ at one end; a read error may be behind it. Distinct nucleotide sequences in the sample also encode this CDR3. The chain joins TRBV4-1 to TRBJ1-5; the D gene is possibly TRBD1 (5 bases). Per the germline V gene, CDR1 is MGHRA and CDR2 is YSYEKL. There are 16 residues in the CDR3. CDR3 loop: CASSITPGRDYQPQHF. CDR3 in DNA: TGCGCCAGCAGCATTACCCCTGGACGGGACTATCAGCCGCAGCATTTT.

The genes are TRBV6-6 and TRBJ1-2; TRBD1 is a possible D gene (5 bases). V was cut by 2 bases and J by 8 bases, with 18 bases left in between. Germline loops: CDR1 MNHNY, CDR2 SVGAGI (reference sequence). CDR3 length: 15 residues. The CDR3 DNA sequence: TGTGCCAGCAGTTACACCCCTTTAACCAGGGAGGGCTACACCTTC. This gives the protein CASSYTPLTREGYTF.

This clone was picked up a small number of times. A read error is the likely source, as a far larger clone sits one nucleotide away. Other DNA sequences of this sample code for an identical CDR3. The V gene is TRBV27, the J gene TRBJ2-7, with 8 bases lining up with TRBD2. This CDR3 comprises 15 residues. CDR1 MNHEY and CDR2 SMNVEV come from the germline V gene (reference sequence). The J segment lost 7 bases and the V segment lost 6 bases, leaving 14 bases of the junction unmatched. CDR3 loop: CASSPTSGSVYEQYF. The DNA for the CDR3 is TGTGCCAGCAGCCCGACCAGCGGGAGTGTCTATGAGCAGTACTTC.

Turning to this clone: This sequence is one base from a far larger clone and is likely a read error. In the same sample, other DNA sequences code for this CDR3. The chain is built from TRBV19 and TRBJ2-1; 8 bases agree with TRBD2. Germline trimming cut 9 bases from V and 8 bases from J; bases unmatched to any gene: 15. The germline V gene encodes CDR1 LNHDA and CDR2 SQIVND (reference sequence). The CDR3 runs 15 residues. DNA for the CDR3: TGTGCCAGCAGCCCGACCAGCGGGAGTGTCTATGAGCAGTTCTTC. Protein product: CASSPTSGSVYEQFF.

This clone was recorded at least ten times. The chain couples TRBV9 to TRBJ2-3; TRBD2 matches at 9 bases. This CDR3 has 14 residues. J gave up 5 bases and V 4 bases, and 5 bases lay outside the gene matches. CDR1 and CDR2 (germline): SGDLS, YYNGEE. The CDR3 loop is CASSYGTSQDTQYF. In nucleotides, the CDR3 is TGTGCCAGCAGCTACGGGACTAGCCAAGATACGCAGTATTTT.

This clone was picked up many times. This likely traces to a read error, being one base from a far larger clone. Other DNA variants within this sample encode the same CDR3. The gene calls are TRBV29-1 and TRBJ1-1, with a possible D match to TRBD1 (5 bases). Germline V CDR1 and CDR2: SQVTM, ANQGSEA. CDR3 size: 13 residues. V lost 6 bases, J lost 1 base, and 12 bases lay in between. In DNA, the CDR3 is TGCAGCGTGGGGGGACTGGCGAACACTGAAGCTTTCTTT. It yields the protein CSVGGLANTEAFF.

This rearrangement joins TRBV7-9 to TRBJ1-5, with 8 bases lining up with TRBD1. The CDR3 runs to 15 residues. Trimming at V came to 8 bases and at J to 3 bases, leaving 9 bases not matched to a gene. CDR1 and CDR2 (germline): SEHNR, FQNEAQ (reference sequence). CDR3 in DNA: TGTGCCAGCTATGGACAGGGTGGGTACAATCAGCCCCAGCATTTT. Its protein product is CASYGQGGYNQPQHF.

Comment on this clone: A far more abundant clone sits one base away, making this likely a read error. This rearrangement joins TRBV23-1 to TRBJ2-1; 11 bases line up with TRBD2. TRBV23-1 is identified as an open reading frame with a role that is uncertain. CDR3 length equals 15 residues. V gave up 6 bases and J gave up 8 bases; unmatched junction bases: 9. The CDR3: CASSPTSGSVYEQFF. The CDR3 bases are TGCGCCAGCAGCCCCACTAGCGGGAGTGTATATGAGCAGTTCTTC.

This chain joins TRBV7-3 and TRBJ1-3, with no clear D. V lost 5 bases to trimming and J lost 5 bases, with 10 bases between them. Germline V gene data show CDR1 as SGHTA and CDR2 as FQGTGA. The CDR3 runs 13 residues. This CDR3 is CASSGMTRNTIYF. The CDR3 DNA follows: TGTGCCAGCAGCGGGATGACCCGAAACACCATATATTTT.

This clone was detected many times. The chain combines TRBV9 with TRBJ1-1, with a weak D call TRBD1 (6 bases). Trimming removed 0 bases from V and 0 bases from J, with 12 bases in between. The CDR3 covers 16 residues. Germline V lookup: CDR1 SGDLS, CDR2 YYNGEE. CDR3 in DNA: TGTGCCAGCAGCGTAGAGGGGGGGCTCATGAACACTGAAGCTTTCTTT. Amino acid sequence: CASSVEGGLMNTEAFF.

Notes on this clone: Relative to the germline gene, one junction end is altered; a read error may explain this. The same CDR3 can be traced to other DNA sequences in this sample. This chain uses TRBV29-1 with TRBJ1-2; 7 bases fit TRBD1. This CDR3 is built from 12 residues. The germline gives CDR1 SQVTM, CDR2 ANQGSEA. This chain's CDR3 is CRVYGEGAGDTF. DNA of the CDR3: TGCCGCGTTTATGGGGAGGGGGCGGGGGACACCTTC.